This T cell receptor beta chain was sequenced in a study of molecular identifiers for immune sequencing clone quantification. TCRdb passed the PCR reads through MiXCR, listing each CDR3 protein once. The profile shows about 65,000 distinct CDR3 sequences, under 20% of them singletons. The V and J ends lost 5 bases and 2 bases respectively, with 19 bases between them. This CDR3 is 16 amino acids long. The germline gives CDR1 SEHNR, CDR2 FQNEAQ (reference sequence). This clonotype was counted ten times or more. Its cognate antigen is unknown. Study-level results: In naive cells, under 1% of molecules belonged to clones above 20 RNA copies, against over 99% in effector cells.

The V gene is TRBV7-9, the J gene TRBJ2-7, with D perhaps TRBD1 or TRBD2 (6 bases each). The sequenced sample was naive CD8+ T cells from blood, with Jurkat cell RNA spiked in. The subset: FACS-sorted CD8+CD4-CCR7+CD45RA+ naive T cells. The sequence derives from a human donor in good health. Some libraries in this study had Jurkat cell RNA spiked in. DNA for the CDR3: TGTGCCAGCAGCACGAACCCGGGGGCGACCGCCTACGAGCAGTACTTC. Translating it yields CASSTNPGATAYEQYF.